The TCR beta chain described here comes from a study of early T cells in non-severe SARS-CoV-2 infection. Overall study results and limits: Matching with VDJdb favored anti-spike CD8 responses (missing private and CD4 specificities).

Comments on this clonotype: Its antigen is as yet unknown.

TCRdb redid the calling of the 5' RACE reads with MiXCR, one entry per CDR3 protein. The data show approximately 85,000 distinct CDR3 sequences, with approximately 13% seen just once and about 7% held by the top ten. This CDR3 region has 14 residues. Trimming pared 1 base from V and 7 bases from J, leaving 13 bases between. Looked up from germline, CDR1 is SGHVS and CDR2 is FNYEAQ. The chain links TRBV7-6 to TRBJ1-2; D might be TRBD1 (6 bases). The origin of this receptor is an adult who was a healthcare worker with PCR-confirmed SARS-CoV-2 infection or an uninfected control (not recorded which). Sequenced sample: whole blood. CDR3 amino acids: CASSLVAGASGYTF. CDR3 sequence (DNA): TGTGCCAGCAGCTTAGTTGCGGGGGCTTCTGGCTACACCTTC.